This TCR beta chain came from a study of cytomegalovirus exposure and HLA in healthy donors. Study-level findings and limits: There were some public TCRs occurring in many donors, but most TCR sequences were rare. Among the CMV-associated chains, a few were confirmed in vitro as specific for CMV antigens.

The PCR ran on 60 Vbeta and 13 Jbeta primers. The repertoire was sequenced with immunoSEQ multiplex PCR; TCRdb's copy has only in-frame clones and lacks some. Here the sample spans about 120,000 clones, around three quarters being singletons. V was trimmed by 8 bases and J by 12 bases, leaving 16 bases between them. Germline V CDR1 and CDR2: SEHNR, FQNEAQ (reference sequence). The CDR3 is 11 residues long. On this clone: Its antigen is unidentified.

This TCR was recovered from a woman in her 30s in good health and CMV-seropositive. The sequencing sample was made of PBMCs. This sequence joins TRBV7-9 and TRBJ1-2; the D gene is possibly TRBD1 (5 bases). The CDR3 DNA reads TGTGCCAGCGCAATTTTAGCGGGGGACACCTTC. Translated, it gives CASAILAGDTF.